Following are 24 T cell receptor beta chains from one sample sequenced in a study of Ad26.COV2.S vaccination and SARS-CoV-2 variants. Specified treatment: about 20 received Ad26.COV2.S at low or high dose, single or two shots; several received placebo; per-sample allocation not given. The samples date from day 63 after the first vaccine or placebo injection. Clones were read by immunoSEQ multiplex PCR, and TCRdb kept only the in-frame ones, dropping some. The sample comprises some 350,000 clones, about 85% of which are singletons, and about 3.3% rests with the top ten. Specimen: peripheral blood, collected in a trial of Ad26.COV2.S vaccine versus placebo. These receptor sequences come from a person aged 18-65 years who received the Ad26.COV2.S COVID-19 vaccine or a placebo.

The chain links TRBV6-2 or TRBV6-3 to TRBJ1-2, with unresolved D. The germline V and J ends were trimmed by 5 bases and 7 bases, with 11 bases remaining between them. The CDR3 spans 12 residues. Germline CDR1 is MNHEY and CDR2 is SVGEGT. DNA for the CDR3: TGTGCCAGCAGTGGGGATGAGCGTGGCTACACCTTC. Its translation: CASSGDERGYTF.

In its sample, this clone was seen once. The chain is built from TRBV6-5 and TRBJ2-7; D tentatively fits TRBD1 or TRBD2 (5 bases each). V was trimmed by 6 bases and J by 6 bases, leaving 21 bases between them. This CDR3 has 15 residues. Germline V lookup: CDR1 MNHEY, CDR2 SVGAGI. The CDR3 is CASRKHPGPPPEQYF. DNA for the CDR3: TGTGCCAGCAGGAAACACCCGGGACCACCCCCCGAGCAGTACTTC.

This rearrangement joins TRBV4-1 to TRBJ2-7, with D unclear. CDR1 MGHRA and CDR2 YSYEKL come from the germline V gene. Trimming removed 6 bases from V and 3 bases from J, with 15 bases in between. The CDR3 has 14 amino acids. CDR3 sequence: CASSPSDKNYEQYF. DNA for the CDR3: TGCGCCAGCAGTCCAAGTGACAAGAACTACGAGCAGTACTTC.

J is TRBJ2-1 and V is TRBV5-1; 12 positions agree with TRBD2. The CDR3 totals 15 residues. After removal of 0 bases from V and 5 bases from J, the junction contained 0 bases not matched to a gene. Germline V gene sequence: CDR1 SGHRS, CDR2 YFSETQ. CDR3 sequence reads: CASSLGLAGDNEQFF. As DNA, the CDR3 is TGCGCCAGCAGCTTGGGACTAGCGGGAGACAATGAGCAGTTCTTC.

V gene TRBV29-1 combines with J gene TRBJ2-3; D uncertain. The ends were cut back, 1 base at V and 4 bases at J, with 6 bases in the middle. Germline V CDR1 and CDR2: SQVTM, ANQGSEA. The CDR3 spans 12 residues. CDR3 in amino acids: CSVEVDSDTQYF. The DNA of the CDR3 is TGCAGCGTTGAAGTCGATTCAGATACGCAGTATTTT.

The V and J genes are TRBV19 and TRBJ2-7; a weak D match, TRBD1 (6 bases). Trimming took 1 base from V and 6 from J, leaving 16 bases between them. The germline V gene encodes CDR1 LNHDA and CDR2 SQIVND (reference sequence). This CDR3 contains 15 residues. The CDR3 sequence is CASSIGPGVTGEQYF. In DNA, the CDR3 is TGTGCCAGTAGTATAGGACCAGGGGTAACGGGCGAGCAGTACTTC.

The chain links TRBV6-5 to TRBJ2-3, with TRBD1 matching 12 bases. Germline V CDR1 and CDR2: MNHEY, SVGAGI. This CDR3 is 15 amino acids long. The junction had 8 bases not matched to a gene; V was cut back by 6 bases and J by 7 bases. CDR3 DNA: TGTGCCAGCAGCGGGGGACAGGGGGCTTCGTATACGCAGTATTTT. Translation: CASSGGQGASYTQYF.

This clone was detected a few times. The chain links TRBV15 to TRBJ2-2; 10 positions match TRBD1. CDR3 length: 16 amino acids. Per germline, CDR1 LNHNV and CDR2 YYDKDF (reference sequence). The J segment lost 7 bases and the V segment lost 3 bases, leaving 8 bases of the junction unmatched. CDR3 coding DNA: TGTGCCACCAGCAGTGAGGACAGGGGGGAGATCGGGGAGCTGTTTTTT. It translates to CATSSEDRGEIGELFF.

This clone was observed a single time. V usage is TRBV6-5 and J usage is TRBJ2-3, with D uncertain. The CDR3 consists of 15 residues. The germline V gene encodes CDR1 MNHEY and CDR2 SVGAGI. The V end lost 2 bases, the J end lost 4 bases, and 13 bases lay between the germline ends. As DNA, the CDR3 is TGTGCCAGCAGTTACAAGGTCCCCCCACCAGATACGCAGTATTTT. Translation: CASSYKVPPPDTQYF.

The rearrangement uses TRBV15 and TRBJ2-5; D unclear. Germline V gives CDR1 LNHNV, CDR2 YYDKDF (reference sequence). V dropped 1 base and J dropped 1 base, with 16 bases sitting between them. The CDR3 covers 17 residues. The CDR3 protein is CATSRVLSAHVQETQYF. DNA of the CDR3: TGTGCCACCAGCAGAGTCCTTTCGGCTCACGTCCAAGAGACCCAGTACTTC.

The chain is built from TRBV29-1 and TRBJ2-1; 7 positions agree with TRBD1. The germline V gene has CDR1 SQVTM and CDR2 ANQGSEA. The CDR3 is 12 residues long. V shed 8 bases and J 5 bases; nucleotides not matched to a gene: 6. CDR3 protein: CSHRDRDNEQFF. CDR3 nucleotide sequence: TGCAGCCACCGGGACAGAGACAATGAGCAGTTCTTC.

The genes are TRBV7-8 and TRBJ1-2; D may be TRBD1 (5 bases). CDR1 SGHVS and CDR2 FQNEAQ come from the germline V gene. The germline V and J ends were trimmed by 5 bases and 4 bases, with 14 bases remaining between them. CDR3 size: 14 residues. The CDR3 here is CASSPPGGGYGYTF. The CDR3 DNA is TGTGCCAGCAGCCCCCCCGGGGGGGGCTATGGCTACACCTTC.

V usage is TRBV11-2 and J usage is TRBJ2-7; D gene ambiguous. The germline gives CDR1 SGHAT, CDR2 FQNNGV. Trimming took off 5 bases at V and 4 bases at J, with 9 bases between the two ends. This CDR3 region has 12 residues. CDR3 nucleotides: TGTGCCAGCAGCGGGCGCGTTTACGAGCAGTACTTC. Amino acids: CASSGRVYEQYF.

The chain uses TRBV5-6 and TRBJ2-4; weak D call: TRBD2 (6 bases). Germline loops: CDR1 SGHDT, CDR2 YYEEEE. The CDR3 runs to 16 residues. The V gene lost 4 bases and the J gene lost 2 bases, with 16 bases spanning the gap. This CDR3 reads CASSPTGRSSKNIQYF. In nucleotides, the CDR3 is TGTGCCAGCAGCCCGACTGGGAGGTCGTCCAAAAACATTCAGTACTTC.

The genes are TRBV5-6 and TRBJ2-3, with 7 bases fitting TRBD1. CDR3 length equals 14 residues. The V and J ends lost 4 bases and 2 bases, in that order; junction bases with no gene match: 4. Per germline, CDR1 SGHDT and CDR2 YYEEEE. The CDR3, as DNA: TGTGCCAGCAGCCGGGGACAGATCACAGATACGCAGTATTTT. As protein: CASSRGQITDTQYF. Looking up the rest from reference TRBV5-6 and TRBJ2-3 gives the full variable domain: DAGVTQSPTHLIKTRGQQVTLRCSPKSGHDTVSWYQQALGQGPQFIFQYYEEEERQRGNFPDRFSGHQFPNYSSELNVNALLLGDSALYLCASSRGQITDTQYFGPGTRLTVL.

The chain has TRBV5-1 and TRBJ2-5; D not resolved. Between the trimmed V and J ends, which lost 5 bases and 1 base, there was a span of 3 bases. The germline V gene has CDR1 SGHRS and CDR2 YFSETQ. This CDR3 comprises 11 residues. CDR3 amino acids: CASRTQETQYF. The CDR3 region has the DNA TGCGCCAGCAGAACCCAAGAGACCCAGTACTTC.

The chain is built from TRBV5-1 and TRBJ2-7, with 7 nucleotides matching TRBD2. The germline V gene encodes CDR1 SGHRS and CDR2 YFSETQ. The CDR3 sequence is 16 residues long. Germline trimming cut 5 bases from V and 0 bases from J; bases unmatched to any gene: 11. The CDR3 region has the DNA TGCGCCAGCAGGCTGGAGGCTAGCGGATACTCCTACGAGCAGTACTTC. It yields the protein CASRLEASGYSYEQYF.

This clone was seen only once. This chain uses TRBV11-2 with TRBJ1-2; maybe TRBD1 (5 bases). The germline gives CDR1 SGHAT, CDR2 FQNNGV. This CDR3 is built from 16 residues. The V end was cut by 4 bases, the J end by 4 bases, with 19 bases between. The DNA of the CDR3 is TGTGCCAGCAGCTCCCTTTTGGGGCAAAGGATCTATGGCTACACCTTC. Translated, it gives CASSSLLGQRIYGYTF. The whole variable domain, filled in from reference TRBV11-2 and TRBJ1-2, reads EAGVAQSPRYKIIEKRQSVAFWCNPISGHATLYWYQQILGQGPKLLIQFQNNGVVDDSQLPKDRFSAERLKGVDSTLKIQPAKLEDSAVYLCASSSLLGQRIYGYTFGSGTRLTVV.

The chain links TRBV15 to TRBJ2-3; TRBD1 is a possible D gene (6 bases). Germline V gene data show CDR1 as LNHNV and CDR2 as YYDKDF (reference sequence). Trimming removed 4 bases at V and 5 bases at J, with 19 bases between. This CDR3 has 16 residues. In DNA, the CDR3 is TGTGCCACCAGCACTCCACGGACAGAGTACGGAGATACGCAGTATTTT. Translation: CATSTPRTEYGDTQYF.

This clone was seen only a few times. The rearrangement uses TRBV18 and TRBJ1-4; 7 bases line up with TRBD1. The CDR3 loop spans 14 amino acids. Germline V CDR1 and CDR2: KGHSH, LQKENI. With 5 bases clipped from V and 8 bases from J, the junction kept 8 bases outside the gene matches. The CDR3 loop reads CASSIDRVGEKLFF. CDR3 DNA: TGTGCCAGCTCAATAGACAGGGTAGGAGAAAAACTGTTTTTT.

The rearrangement joins TRBV12-3 or TRBV12-4 to TRBJ2-2; 7 nucleotides match TRBD1. V gave up 6 bases and J gave up 5 bases; unmatched junction bases: 3. CDR3 size: 13 residues. CDR3 sequence (DNA): TGTGCCAGCAGAAAACAGGGGACCGGGGAGCTGTTTTTT. Translation gives CASRKQGTGELFF.

The rearrangement uses TRBV5-4 and TRBJ2-7, with TRBD1 identical over 8 bases. The CDR3 contains 15 residues. Germline CDR1 SGHNT, CDR2 YYREEE (reference sequence). V was clipped by 2 bases and J by 7 bases; unmatched bases: 11. This chain's CDR3 is CASSFSADRAKEQYF. In DNA form, the CDR3 reads TGTGCCAGCAGCTTCTCCGCGGACAGGGCGAAAGAGCAGTACTTC.

The rearrangement joins TRBV4-1 to TRBJ2-5, with a weak D call TRBD1 (6 bases). This CDR3 region has 16 residues. The V end was cut by 0 bases, the J end by 7 bases, with 18 bases between. CDR1 is MGHRA and CDR2 is YSYEKL in the germline V gene. In nucleotides, the CDR3 is TGCGCCAGCAGCCAAGAGGAACGACAGGTCTCGGGGACCCAGTACTTC. This encodes CASSQEERQVSGTQYF.

The chain is built from TRBV9 and TRBJ2-2, with TRBD2 as a possible D gene (5 bases). The germline V gene encodes CDR1 SGDLS and CDR2 YYNGEE. V lost 0 bases and J lost 6, with 15 bases in between. The CDR3 covers 16 residues. CDR3 sequence: CASSVGGGTRAGELFF. DNA of the CDR3: TGTGCCAGCAGCGTAGGAGGAGGAACGAGGGCCGGGGAGCTGTTTTTT.